This T cell receptor beta chain was obtained from a study of post-analysis software for immune sequencing data (dated by TCRdb to the mid-2010s). As for the study more broadly: Disease courses on record covered relapsing-remitting, secondary progressive and progressive-relapsing multiple sclerosis, though some patients had no subtype annotation. The multiple sclerosis patient repertoires were compared with more than 10 previously published healthy control repertoires from donors aged about 6 to 26 years. A subset of samples was prepared in parallel using single-end sample barcoding, then pooled and co-amplified after Illumina adapter ligation.

Libraries were made using PCR. Sequenced using an Illumina HiSeq 2500. To reduce PCR and sequencing biases, unique molecular identifiers were incorporated into the TCR beta cDNA libraries. Some 500,000 cDNA molecules were obtained for every 1 to 10 million input T cells, so each molecule roughly corresponded to one T cell. The patient libraries were prepared and sequenced with the same protocol used for the earlier healthy control dataset. Within a given batch, samples were prepared together, multiplexed and sequenced on the same HiSeq lane. Per the authors' processing: MIGEC handled the raw barcoded reads, throwing out single-read molecular identifier groups before consensus assembly and CDR3 extraction. VDJtools was used for post-analysis of the clonotype tables, with diversity normalized by down-sampling every dataset to the smallest sample size. In repertoire overlap clustering, CDR3 amino acid sequences, but not nucleotide sequences, were matched to correct batch-related cross-sample contamination. In TCRdb, the public reads were trimmed at Q25 with fastp and aligned with MiXCR, with productive beta chains retained. Each entry is one CDR3 protein sequence, shown with its most common DNA and genes. Here the V and J calls rest on TCRdb's processing, not on the authors' analysis. Counted in this sample were hundreds of thousands of distinct CDR3 sequences; about 57% of them appeared once. The ten biggest clones cover approximately 4.3% of the sample.

What the research found in general, with its limitations: Significantly lower normalized Chao1 diversity was found in multiple sclerosis patients than in controls, suggesting substantial peripheral T-cell clonal expansion. The multiple sclerosis patient group was slightly younger than the control group. Four or five TRBV segments, including TRBV5-6, TRBV5-1 and TRBV20-1, were significantly more frequent in patients than controls. When samples were clustered directly using the F measure, samples prepared in the same batch co-clustered strongly, which prompted a batch-effect correction.

Measured from the cysteine to the phenylalanine, the CDR3 is 14 residues long. Only the CDR3 portion is preserved as DNA: 42 bases, with reading frame beginning at the first base. Between the V and J ends, shortened by 7 bases and 8 bases respectively, the junction contains 18 bases. CDR1 and CDR2 were assigned from the germline V gene (reference sequence) as LNHDA and SQIVND. To demonstrate the VDJtools post-analysis software, TCR beta repertoires were profiled from the peripheral blood of roughly 14 young patients with multiple sclerosis. The multiple sclerosis patients were children and adolescents ranging in age from roughly 6 to 16 years. Details on this clonotype: Its antigen remains undetermined. It has no much larger one-base neighbor in the sample; base qualities were not kept.

The chain employs TRBV19 and TRBJ2-4, and perhaps TRBD1 as D gene, on 5 matching bases. This receptor was obtained from a girl aged 10 to 17 with multiple sclerosis. Source material: blood. The nucleotide sequence is TGTGCCAGTACCCCAACAGGCCGGCCTGACATTCAGTACTTC. It translates to CASTPTGRPDIQYF.